Each of the 4 T cell receptor beta chains below was sequenced from the same sample in a study of metastatic and nonmetastatic thyroid tumors. Via MiXCR, TCRdb re-called the PCR reads. The sample records around 61,000 clones, more than 25% being singletons. Nobody among the patients had been given any treatment before thyroid surgery. Input material: blood. The receptors stem from a female donor with papillary thyroid cancer or a benign thyroid nodule (not recorded which). Some clones in this sample may be carry-over from other donors' samples.

The chain carries TRBV20-1 and TRBJ2-7; 10 nucleotides match TRBD1. This CDR3 region has 13 residues. Trimming cost V 4 bases and J 9 bases; bases outside gene matches: 9. Per germline, CDR1 DFQATT and CDR2 SNEGSKA (reference sequence). The CDR3 DNA sequence: TGCAGTGCTATCCGGGACAGGGGTCATCGGCAGTACTTC. Translating it yields CSAIRDRGHRQYF.

By sample fraction, this clone is medium-sized (0.01 to 0.1%). This chain connects TRBV24-1 to TRBJ1-2; TRBD1 aligns across 8 bases. Germline CDR1 and CDR2: KGHDR and SFDVKD. The CDR3 runs to 16 residues. J lost 5 bases, V lost 2 bases, and 9 bases had no gene match. The CDR3 loop reads CATSDSQLGQEYGYTF. CDR3 in DNA: TGTGCCACCAGTGATTCGCAGTTGGGACAGGAATATGGCTACACCTTC.

This clone was seen only a few times. This rearrangement joins TRBV6-2 or TRBV6-3 to TRBJ1-4, with a possible D match to TRBD1 (5 bases). The CDR3 has 13 residues. V lost 0 bases and J lost 7, with 6 bases in between. The V gene's germline CDR1 is MNHEY and CDR2 SVGEGT. The CDR3 DNA reads as TGTGCCAGCAGTTACTCCAGGGCTGAAAAACTGTTTTTT. Its translation is CASSYSRAEKLFF.

About this clone itself: The junction and the germline gene differ at one end; a read error may be behind it. The V and J genes are TRBV6-5 and TRBJ1-1; the D gene is possibly TRBD1 (5 bases). Germline lookup yields CDR1 MNHEY and CDR2 SVGAGI. The CDR3 extends over 13 amino acids. The CDR3: CATSYGQGTEAFF. CDR3 DNA: TGTGCCACCAGTTACGGGCAGGGCACTGAAGCTTTCTTT.